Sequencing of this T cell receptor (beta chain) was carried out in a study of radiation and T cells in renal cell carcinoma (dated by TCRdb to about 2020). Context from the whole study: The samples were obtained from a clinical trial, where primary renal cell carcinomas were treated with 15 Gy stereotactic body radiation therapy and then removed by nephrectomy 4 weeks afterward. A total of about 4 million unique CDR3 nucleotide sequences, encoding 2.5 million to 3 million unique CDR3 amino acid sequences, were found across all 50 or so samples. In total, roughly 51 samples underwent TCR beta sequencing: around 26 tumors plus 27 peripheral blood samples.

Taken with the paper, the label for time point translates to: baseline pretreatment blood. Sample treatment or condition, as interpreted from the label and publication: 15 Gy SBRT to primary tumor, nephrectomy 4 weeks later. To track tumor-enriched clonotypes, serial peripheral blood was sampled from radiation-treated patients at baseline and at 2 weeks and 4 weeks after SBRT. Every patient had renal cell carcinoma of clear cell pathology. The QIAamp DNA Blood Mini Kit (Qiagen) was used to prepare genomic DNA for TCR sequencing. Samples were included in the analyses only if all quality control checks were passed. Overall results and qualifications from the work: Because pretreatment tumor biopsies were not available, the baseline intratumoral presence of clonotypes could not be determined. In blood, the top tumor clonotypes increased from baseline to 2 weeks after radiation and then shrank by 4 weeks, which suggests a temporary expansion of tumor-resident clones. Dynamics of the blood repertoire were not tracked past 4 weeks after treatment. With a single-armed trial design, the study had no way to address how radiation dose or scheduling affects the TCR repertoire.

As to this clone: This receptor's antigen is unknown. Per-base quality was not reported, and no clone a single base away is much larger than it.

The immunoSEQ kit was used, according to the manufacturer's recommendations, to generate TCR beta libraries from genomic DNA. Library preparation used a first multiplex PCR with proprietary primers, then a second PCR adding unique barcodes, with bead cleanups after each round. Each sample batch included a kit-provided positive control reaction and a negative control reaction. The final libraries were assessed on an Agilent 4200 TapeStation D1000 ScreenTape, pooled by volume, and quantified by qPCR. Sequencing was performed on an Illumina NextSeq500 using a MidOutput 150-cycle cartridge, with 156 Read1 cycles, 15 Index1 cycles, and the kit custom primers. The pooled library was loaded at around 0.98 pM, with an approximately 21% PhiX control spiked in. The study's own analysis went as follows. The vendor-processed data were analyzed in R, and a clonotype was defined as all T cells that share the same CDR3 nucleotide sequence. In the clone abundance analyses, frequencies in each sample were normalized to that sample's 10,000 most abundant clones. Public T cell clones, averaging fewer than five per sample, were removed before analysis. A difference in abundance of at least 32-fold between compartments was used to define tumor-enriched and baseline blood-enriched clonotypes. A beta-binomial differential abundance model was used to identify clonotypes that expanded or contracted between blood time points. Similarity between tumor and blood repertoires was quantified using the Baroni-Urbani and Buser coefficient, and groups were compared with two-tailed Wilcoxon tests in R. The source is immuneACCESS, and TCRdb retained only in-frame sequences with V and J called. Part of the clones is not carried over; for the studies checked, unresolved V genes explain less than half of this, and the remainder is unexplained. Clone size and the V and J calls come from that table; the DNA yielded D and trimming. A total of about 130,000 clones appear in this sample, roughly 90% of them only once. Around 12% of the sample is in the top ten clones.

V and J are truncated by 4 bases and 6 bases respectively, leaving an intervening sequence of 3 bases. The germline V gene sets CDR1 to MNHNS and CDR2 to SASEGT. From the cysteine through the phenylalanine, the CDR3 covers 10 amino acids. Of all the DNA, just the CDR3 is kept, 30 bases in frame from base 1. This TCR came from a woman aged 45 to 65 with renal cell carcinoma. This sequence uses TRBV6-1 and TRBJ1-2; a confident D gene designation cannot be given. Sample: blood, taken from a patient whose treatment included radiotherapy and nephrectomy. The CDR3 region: CASSVDGYTF. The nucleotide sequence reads TGTGCCAGCAGTGTGGATGGCTACACCTTC.